One and the same sample provided the 31 T cell receptor beta chains below, sequenced in a study of blood T cell repertoires in COVID-19. Libraries were prepared by immunoSEQ multiplex PCR; TCRdb keeps only in-frame clonotypes and omits some of them. The sample lists just under 60,000 clones; just over 85% were seen once. The sample taken for sequencing was peripheral blood. The receptors here all came from a man aged 60 to 75 with acute or convalescent COVID-19.

The chain is built from TRBV5-4 and TRBJ2-7; 10 bases map to TRBD1. Germline values: CDR1 SGHNT, CDR2 YYREEE (reference sequence). This CDR3 has 15 residues. V lost 5 bases, J lost 7 bases, and 12 bases stayed unmatched. Here the CDR3 reads CASRYDRGPPREQYF. DNA of the CDR3: TGTGCCAGCAGATACGACAGGGGGCCCCCCAGGGAGCAGTACTTC.

The chain combines TRBV5-1 with TRBJ2-3; 9 bases fit TRBD2. V was clipped by 4 bases and J by 2 bases; unmatched bases: 8. CDR1 is SGHRS, CDR2 YFSETQ, per germline. CDR3 length: 16 residues. The CDR3 DNA reads as TGCGCCAGCAGCGTCGGACTAGCGAGCACCACAGATACGCAGTATTTT. Translation: CASSVGLASTTDTQYF. Full variable domain (remainder filled in from reference TRBV5-1 and TRBJ2-3): KAGVTQTPRYLIKTRGQQVTLSCSPISGHRSVSWYQQTPGQGLQFLFEYFSETQRNKGNFPGRFSGRQFSNSRSEMNVSTLELGDSALYLCASSVGLASTTDTQYFGPGTRLTVL.

The CDR3 loop is CASSLGQHTGELFF. The CDR3 DNA reads TGTGCCAGCAGCCTGGGACAGCACACCGGGGAGCTGTTTTTT. This chain uses TRBV3-1 (or the pseudogene TRBV3-2) with TRBJ2-2; 7 bases are shared with TRBD1. V lost 4 bases and J lost 3; bases outside the gene matches: 2. Germline V lookup: CDR1 LGHDT, CDR2 YNNKEL (reference sequence). This CDR3 comprises 14 residues.

V is TRBV9 and J is TRBJ1-2, with D tentatively TRBD1 (6 bases). CDR1 is SGDLS and CDR2 is YYNGEE in the germline V gene. V shed 3 bases and J shed 0 bases, with 9 bases lying between them. The CDR3 spans 14 residues. The CDR3 bases are TGTGCCAGCAGCGCAACAGGGTCTAACTATGGCTACACCTTC. This encodes CASSATGSNYGYTF.

This chain joins TRBV5-5 and TRBJ2-5; the D gene is possibly TRBD2 (5 bases). The CDR3 extends over 15 amino acids. Germline V gives CDR1 SGHKS, CDR2 YYEKEE (reference sequence). V was pared by 4 bases and J by 3 bases, with 16 bases between. CDR3 sequence reads: CASSLGPGGEETQYF. Written as DNA, the CDR3 is TGTGCCAGCAGCCTGGGCCCTGGAGGAGAAGAGACCCAGTACTTC. The full variable domain, with the rest looked up from reference TRBV5-5 and TRBJ2-5, is DAGVTQSPTHLIKTRGQQVTLRCSPISGHKSVSWYQQVLGQGPQFIFQYYEKEERGRGNFPDRFSARQFPNYSSELNVNALLLGDSALYLCASSLGPGGEETQYFGPGTRLLVL.

The rearrangement links TRBV12-3 or TRBV12-4 to TRBJ1-2; D is unresolved. V lost 7 bases, J lost 8 bases, and 14 bases lay in between. CDR3 length equals 12 residues. The CDR3 sequence: CASTTAGLGYTF. The DNA of the CDR3 is TGTGCCAGCACCACAGCCGGCTTGGGCTACACCTTC.

The genes are TRBV5-4 and TRBJ1-4; 7 nucleotides match TRBD1. J gave up 0 bases and V 4 bases, and 6 bases lay outside the gene matches. Germline loops: CDR1 SGHNT, CDR2 YYREEE (reference sequence). The CDR3 consists of 16 residues. The CDR3 DNA reads TGTGCCAGCAGCCAAGGGACAGCTACAACTAATGAAAAACTGTTTTTT. This translates into CASSQGTATTNEKLFF.

In its sample, this clone was seen once. The J gene is TRBJ1-4, the V gene TRBV29-1, with TRBD1 matching 7 bases. Germline CDR1 reads SQVTM; CDR2 reads ANQGSEA. The CDR3 spans 14 residues. After removal of 7 bases from V and 4 bases from J, the junction contained 9 bases not matched to a gene. The CDR3 DNA sequence: TGCAGCGCCCTGCGGGGACAGTTTAATGAAAAACTGTTTTTT. Its translation: CSALRGQFNEKLFF.

A single count supports this clone. The CDR3: CATTETSSGNTIYF. The CDR3 region has the DNA TGTGCCACCACAGAAACGAGCTCTGGAAACACCATATATTTT. V is TRBV10-3 and J is TRBJ1-3, with D unresolved. CDR1 is ENHRY, CDR2 SYGVKD, per germline. Trimming left V 10 bases short and J 0 bases short, with 13 bases between. This CDR3 spans 14 amino acids.

The gene calls are TRBV18 and TRBJ2-1, with 15 positions matching TRBD2. CDR1 KGHSH and CDR2 LQKENI come from the germline V gene. The CDR3 is 16 residues long. Trimming took 3 bases from V and 9 from J; bases not matched to a gene: 6. CDR3 region: CASSPAGLAGGGEQFF. The CDR3 region has the DNA TGTGCCAGCTCACCTGCCGGACTAGCGGGGGGGGGTGAGCAGTTCTTC.

The J gene is TRBJ2-2, the V gene TRBV6-8; TRBD1 matches at 9 bases. Per the germline V gene, CDR1 is MNHGY and CDR2 is SAAAGT. Trimming at V came to 9 bases and at J to 1 base, leaving 6 bases not matched to a gene. There are 15 residues in the CDR3. The CDR3 loop reads CASSRQGGNTGELFF. CDR3 DNA: TGTGCCAGTTCTCGACAGGGGGGGAACACCGGGGAGCTGTTTTTT.

The rearrangement links TRBV15 to TRBJ2-1; 9 bases line up with TRBD2. The V gene end was trimmed by 4 bases and the J gene end by 5 bases; junction bases not matched to a gene: 12. Germline V gene data show CDR1 as LNHNV and CDR2 as YYDKDF (reference sequence). The CDR3 is made up of 17 amino acids. The CDR3 nucleotides read TGTGCCACCAGCAAACGTCCGGGACTAGCAGCCCACAATGAGCAGTTCTTC. This codes for CATSKRPGLAAHNEQFF.

The gene calls are TRBV27 and TRBJ1-5; 8 nucleotides match TRBD1. Unmatched junction bases numbered 9, after V lost 4 bases and J lost 1 base. The CDR3 is 17 amino acids. Germline V gene data show CDR1 as MNHEY and CDR2 as SMNVEV (reference sequence). The CDR3 region is CASSSSGGSGSNQPQHF. As DNA, the CDR3 is TGTGCCAGCAGTTCTTCAGGGGGCAGTGGGAGCAATCAGCCCCAGCATTTT.

The V and J genes are TRBV7-6 and TRBJ2-2; D uncertain. Trimming cost V 5 bases and J 1 base, with 8 bases left between them. This CDR3 has 14 amino acids. Germline V gene data show CDR1 as SGHVS and CDR2 as FNYEAQ. The DNA of the CDR3 is TGTGCCAGCAGCCCCAGTCTGAACACCGGGGAGCTGTTTTTT. It yields the protein CASSPSLNTGELFF.

As to this clone: The junction does not match germline at one end; this may be a read error. The rearrangement uses TRBV7-2 and TRBJ2-4, with D tentatively TRBD2 (7 bases). The CDR3 is 15 residues long. Germline CDR1 is SGHTA and CDR2 is FQGNSA. CDR3 residues: CASSLGAVRGAIKDF. CDR3 DNA sequence: TGTGCCAGCAGCTTAGGTGCTGTTCGGGGGGCGATCAAGGACTTC.

The gene calls are TRBV11-2 and TRBJ1-2, with a weak D call TRBD1 (5 bases). This CDR3 comprises 17 residues. Between the trimmed V and J ends, which lost 0 bases and 4 bases, there was a span of 18 bases. Germline-derived CDR1 and CDR2 are SGHAT and FQNNGV. For the CDR3, the DNA is TGTGCCAGCAGCTTAGATCCCCAGGGCCGATTCGGCTATGGCTACACCTTC. Amino acids: CASSLDPQGRFGYGYTF. The full variable domain, with the rest looked up from reference TRBV11-2 and TRBJ1-2, is EAGVAQSPRYKIIEKRQSVAFWCNPISGHATLYWYQQILGQGPKLLIQFQNNGVVDDSQLPKDRFSAERLKGVDSTLKIQPAKLEDSAVYLCASSLDPQGRFGYGYTFGSGTRLTVV.

The chain employs TRBV9 and TRBJ1-1, with TRBD1 matching 9 bases. Germline V CDR1 and CDR2: SGDLS, YYNGEE. The V segment lost 3 bases and the J segment 6 bases; nucleotides outside the gene matches: 6. The CDR3 extends over 14 amino acids. In nucleotides, the CDR3 is TGTGCCAGCAGCGCCCAACAGGGGGCGGCTGAAGCTTTCTTT. Amino acid sequence: CASSAQQGAAEAFF.

The chain has TRBV29-1 and TRBJ2-2, with 10 bases identical to TRBD1. This CDR3 comprises 13 residues. Losses at the gene ends were 6 bases for V and 7 bases for J; bases not matched to a gene: 5. The germline V gene has CDR1 SQVTM and CDR2 ANQGSEA. The CDR3 protein is CSVGTGVVGELFF. The CDR3 bases are TGCAGCGTCGGGACAGGGGTCGTCGGGGAGCTGTTTTTT.

This clone has a single count. Written as DNA, the CDR3 is TGTGCCAGCACCGATGATAGAACTGAAGCTTTCTTT. Encoded protein: CASTDDRTEAFF. This chain uses TRBV2 with TRBJ1-1; D gene unclear. V gave up 7 bases and J gave up 5 bases, with 11 bases separating them. The CDR3 totals 12 residues. Germline lookup yields CDR1 SNHLY and CDR2 FYNNEI.

This rearrangement joins TRBV29-1 to TRBJ1-4; TRBD1 is a possible D gene (5 bases). Deletions cut 7 bases from V and 4 bases from J, with 10 bases between. The CDR3 contains 12 residues. The germline V gene encodes CDR1 SQVTM and CDR2 ANQGSEA. DNA for the CDR3: TGCAGCGCCCAGGGTAGTAATGAAAAACTGTTTTTT. Protein sequence: CSAQGSNEKLFF.

This sequence joins TRBV28 and TRBJ1-2, with TRBD1 identical over 7 bases. V lost 10 bases to trimming and J lost 2 bases; unmatched junction nucleotides: 10. CDR3 length equals 14 residues. Germline V gives CDR1 MDHEN, CDR2 SYDVKM. In nucleotides, the CDR3 is TGTGCCACCTTTGAAGGGGGCTTAAACTATGGCTACACCTTC. The encoded protein is CATFEGGLNYGYTF.

The chain uses TRBV4-2 and TRBJ2-3; D is undetermined. The CDR3 totals 15 residues. Germline assignment: CDR1 LGHNA and CDR2 YNFKEQ. The ends were cut back, 0 bases at V and 1 base at J, with 8 bases in the middle. The DNA for the CDR3 is TGTGCCAGCAGCCAAGATCCTCAGGGCACAGATACGCAGTATTTT. Translation: CASSQDPQGTDTQYF.

The chain has TRBV5-6 and TRBJ1-5; D unclear. Trimming took off 1 base at V and 6 bases at J, with 5 bases between the two ends. This CDR3 is 12 amino acids long. The germline gives CDR1 SGHDT, CDR2 YYEEEE. CDR3 bases: TGTGCCAGCAGCTTGTCAGGTCAGCCCCAGCATTTT. Translation gives CASSLSGQPQHF.

This clone was seen a handful of times. The genes are TRBV11-1 and TRBJ2-1, with a possible D match to TRBD1 (5 bases). V was pared by 3 bases and J by 8 bases, with 11 bases between. CDR3 length: 13 amino acids. CDR1 SGHAT and CDR2 FQDESV come from the germline V gene (reference sequence). The CDR3 protein is CASSFGWGDEQFF. CDR3 bases: TGTGCCAGCAGCTTCGGGTGGGGCGATGAGCAGTTCTTC.

The chain employs TRBV29-1 and TRBJ2-1; a weak D match, TRBD2 (6 bases). CDR3 length: 15 residues. Between the trimmed V and J ends, which lost 4 bases and 0 bases, there was a span of 13 bases. The germline V gene encodes CDR1 SQVTM and CDR2 ANQGSEA. The CDR3 loop is CSVGGEGGSYNEQFF. CDR3 sequence (DNA): TGCAGCGTTGGGGGGGAAGGAGGCTCCTACAATGAGCAGTTCTTC.

This clone occurred a few times. The V call is TRBV5-1, the J call TRBJ1-1, with 9 bases aligning to TRBD1. The CDR3 spans 17 residues. J gave up 4 bases and V 5 bases, and 15 bases lay outside the gene matches. Germline V gene lookup returns CDR1 SGHRS and CDR2 YFSETQ. The CDR3 protein is CASSGYGTGNGGTEAFF. CDR3 in DNA: TGCGCCAGCAGTGGGTACGGGACAGGGAACGGGGGCACTGAAGCTTTCTTT.

As DNA, the CDR3 is TGCAGCGTTGAAAAACTAGCGGTTAACACCGGGGAGCTGTTTTTT. Its protein is CSVEKLAVNTGELFF. The chain links TRBV29-1 to TRBJ2-2; 8 bases fit TRBD2. This CDR3 has 15 amino acids. V lost 2 bases and J lost 2; bases outside the gene matches: 4. The germline V gene encodes CDR1 SQVTM and CDR2 ANQGSEA.

The chain employs TRBV28 and TRBJ1-3, with D hard to call. The CDR3 is made up of 16 amino acids. Trimming cost V 7 bases and J 0 bases, with 16 bases left between them. Germline V gives CDR1 MDHEN, CDR2 SYDVKM. This CDR3 is CASTTKGGVSGNTIYF. The CDR3, as DNA: TGTGCCAGCACTACCAAGGGCGGGGTCTCTGGAAACACCATATATTTT.

The chain joins TRBV9 to TRBJ1-2; 8 nucleotides align to TRBD1. The CDR3 has 18 residues. Losses at the gene ends were 3 bases for V and 3 bases for J; bases not matched to a gene: 16. Germline-derived CDR1 and CDR2 are SGDLS and YYNGEE. Here the CDR3 reads CASSAGTGTTYRDYGYTF. The DNA of the CDR3 is TGTGCCAGCAGCGCGGGGACAGGAACAACTTATCGCGACTATGGCTACACCTTC.

Only one count was recorded for this clone. The V gene is TRBV27, the J gene TRBJ1-2; 8 bases agree with TRBD1. Unmatched junction bases numbered 7, after V lost 6 bases and J lost 1 base. The CDR3 spans 15 residues. Germline values: CDR1 MNHEY, CDR2 SMNVEV (reference sequence). This CDR3 is CASRGRGQGNYGYTF. DNA for the CDR3: TGTGCCAGCAGGGGCAGAGGACAGGGTAACTATGGCTACACCTTC.

The chain joins TRBV19 to TRBJ1-2, with D possibly matching TRBD1 (5 bases). Germline lookup yields CDR1 LNHDA and CDR2 SQIVND (reference sequence). The CDR3 runs to 15 residues. Deletions cut 6 bases from V and 3 bases from J, with 17 bases between. CDR3 coding DNA: TGTGCCAGTAGACCCGGCAAGGGGTACCACTATGGCTACACCTTC. It is translated as CASRPGKGYHYGYTF.